Listed below are T cell receptor beta chains from one sample, sequenced in a study of radiation and T cells in renal cell carcinoma. Assay used: immunoSEQ multiplex PCR; TCRdb lists only in-frame clones, some missing. The sample has over 55,000 clones, just over 75% seen once. Sample: blood, taken from a patient whose treatment included radiotherapy and nephrectomy. These receptors all stem from a man aged 55 to 69 with renal cell carcinoma. CDR3s include the opening cysteine and the closing phenylalanine or tryptophan. Each record gives: clone size, J gene, CDR3 length, V gene, D gene, CDR3 DNA, CDR3 protein. A D gene is named only where the DNA matches it firmly. Expanded clones are given a class, and other clones once, few, many or no size at all.

abundance: .
j_gene: TRBJ1-2
len: 15
v_gene: TRBV5-4
d_gene: .
CDR3nt: TGTGCCAGCAGCTTCCCAGGGAGTGTTGAATATGGCTACACCTTC
CDR3aa: CASSFPGSVEYGYTF

abundance: .
j_gene: TRBJ1-4
len: 15
v_gene: TRBV30
d_gene: .
CDR3nt: TGTGCCTGGAGTGTACGGCGGGGAATAAATGAAAAACTGTTTTTT
CDR3aa: CAWSVRRGINEKLFF

abundance: .
j_gene: TRBJ1-4
len: 15
v_gene: TRBV5-1
d_gene: .
CDR3nt: TGCGCCAGCAGCCTGGTACAGGGAACTAATGAAAAACTGTTTTTT
CDR3aa: CASSLVQGTNEKLFF

abundance: .
j_gene: TRBJ1-1
len: 14
v_gene: TRBV6-6
d_gene: .
CDR3nt: TGTGCCAGCAGCCCCCCGGGGGTCAACACTGAAGCTTTCTTT
CDR3aa: CASSPPGVNTEAFF

abundance: .
j_gene: TRBJ2-3
len: 14
v_gene: TRBV30
d_gene: .
CDR3nt: TGTGCCTGGAGTGTACCTCGAAAGCCAGATACGCAGTATTTT
CDR3aa: CAWSVPRKPDTQYF

abundance: once
j_gene: TRBJ2-1
len: 14
v_gene: TRBV19
d_gene: .
CDR3nt: TGTGCCAGTAGTATTGAGGACAGTTACAATGAGCAGTTCTTC
CDR3aa: CASSIEDSYNEQFF

abundance: .
j_gene: TRBJ1-2
len: 12
v_gene: TRBV29-1
d_gene: .
CDR3nt: TGCAGCGTTGTACGTCAGGACCATGGCTACACCTTC
CDR3aa: CSVVRQDHGYTF

abundance: .
j_gene: TRBJ1-3
len: 14
v_gene: TRBV6-6
d_gene: .
CDR3nt: TGTGCCAGCAGTTACGGGGGGGGTGGAAACACCATATATTTT
CDR3aa: CASSYGGGGNTIYF

abundance: few
j_gene: TRBJ1-4
len: 16
v_gene: TRBV7-6
d_gene: .
CDR3nt: TGTGCCAGCAGTCTAACACAGGGTTTAGCTAATGAAAAACTGTTTTTT
CDR3aa: CASSLTQGLANEKLFF

abundance: few
j_gene: TRBJ1-3
len: 15
v_gene: TRBV19
d_gene: .
CDR3nt: TGTGCCAGTAGTCCCGAGGGCAACTCTGGAAACACCATATATTTT
CDR3aa: CASSPEGNSGNTIYF

abundance: once
j_gene: TRBJ1-1
len: 12
v_gene: TRBV5-1
d_gene: .
CDR3nt: TGCGCCAGCAGCCCGACAGATACTGAAGCTTTCTTT
CDR3aa: CASSPTDTEAFF

abundance: few
j_gene: TRBJ1-1
len: 14
v_gene: TRBV19
d_gene: .
CDR3nt: TGTGCCAGTAGTATAGATCTCGGTCGCTACAGAGCTTTCTTT
CDR3aa: CASSIDLGRYRAFF

abundance: .
j_gene: TRBJ2-5
len: 15
v_gene: TRBV6-1
d_gene: TRBD2
CDR3nt: TGTGCCAGCAGCGCACTAGCGGTCCCCCCGGGGACCCAGTACTTC
CDR3aa: CASSALAVPPGTQYF

abundance: .
j_gene: TRBJ1-1
len: 13
v_gene: TRBV9
d_gene: .
CDR3nt: TGTGCCAGCAGCGTATCAGCGAACACTGAAGCTTTCTTT
CDR3aa: CASSVSANTEAFF

abundance: once
j_gene: TRBJ1-1
len: 14
v_gene: TRBV7-2
d_gene: .
CDR3nt: TGTGCCAGCAGCTTAGCGGGAATGAACACTGAAGCTTTCTTT
CDR3aa: CASSLAGMNTEAFF

abundance: .
j_gene: TRBJ1-1
len: 15
v_gene: TRBV11-3
d_gene: .
CDR3nt: TGTGCCAGCAGCTTAGATGCACGGGCTTGGGTTGAAGCTTTCTTT
CDR3aa: CASSLDARAWVEAFF

abundance: .
j_gene: TRBJ2-1
len: 15
v_gene: TRBV7-2
d_gene: TRBD2
CDR3nt: TGTGCCAGCAGCTCGGCTAGCGGGAGTCGCAATGAGCAGTTCTTC
CDR3aa: CASSSASGSRNEQFF

abundance: .
j_gene: TRBJ2-3
len: 14
v_gene: TRBV10-3
d_gene: .
CDR3nt: TGTGCCACCAAAGCCGGGGTTAGCACAGATACGCAGTATTTT
CDR3aa: CATKAGVSTDTQYF

abundance: .
j_gene: TRBJ1-3
len: 19
v_gene: TRBV10-3
d_gene: TRBD1
CDR3nt: TGTGCCATCAGCGGGACAGGGGAAGTAGGGCTGTTCTCTGGAAACACCATATATTTT
CDR3aa: CAISGTGEVGLFSGNTIYF

abundance: .
j_gene: TRBJ2-3
len: 15
v_gene: TRBV11-2
d_gene: .
CDR3nt: TGTGCCAGCAGCTTAGTCGCGGTTAGCACAGATACGCAGTATTTT
CDR3aa: CASSLVAVSTDTQYF

abundance: .
j_gene: TRBJ2-5
len: 17
v_gene: TRBV5-8
d_gene: TRBD2
CDR3nt: TGTGCCAGCAGCCCAAGAGATGGCGGGGGGGCCCAAGAGACCCAGTACTTC
CDR3aa: CASSPRDGGGAQETQYF

abundance: .
j_gene: TRBJ2-5
len: 14
v_gene: TRBV29-1
d_gene: TRBD2
CDR3nt: TGCAGCGTTGTTACTAGCGTGGGAACGGAGACCCAGTACTTC
CDR3aa: CSVVTSVGTETQYF

abundance: .
j_gene: TRBJ2-2
len: 16
v_gene: TRBV5-1
d_gene: TRBD2
CDR3nt: TGCGCCAGCAGCTTGGAGGCGGGAGGGGTCACCGGGGAGCTGTTTTTT
CDR3aa: CASSLEAGGVTGELFF

abundance: .
j_gene: TRBJ1-2
len: 15
v_gene: TRBV6-1
d_gene: TRBD1
CDR3nt: TGTGCCAGCAGTGAATGGACAGGGGGCGAATATGGCTACACCTTC
CDR3aa: CASSEWTGGEYGYTF

abundance: .
j_gene: TRBJ2-5
len: 15
v_gene: TRBV6-1
d_gene: .
CDR3nt: TGTGCCAGCCTTTTCCTAGCGTCTGTCCAAGAGACCCAGTACTTC
CDR3aa: CASLFLASVQETQYF

abundance: .
j_gene: TRBJ1-4
len: 13
v_gene: TRBV10-3
d_gene: .
CDR3nt: TGTGCCACAAACCAGGGACTTAATGAAAAACTGTTTTTT
CDR3aa: CATNQGLNEKLFF

abundance: few
j_gene: TRBJ1-6
len: 15
v_gene: TRBV6-5
d_gene: .
CDR3nt: TGTGCCAGCAGTTACTCGACCAGGGGAAATTCACCCCTCCACTTT
CDR3aa: CASSYSTRGNSPLHF

abundance: .
j_gene: TRBJ2-2
len: 16
v_gene: TRBV5-1
d_gene: TRBD1
CDR3nt: TGCGCCAGCAGCTTGGTTCAGGGGGCTTGGACCGGGGAGCTGTTTTTT
CDR3aa: CASSLVQGAWTGELFF

abundance: once
j_gene: TRBJ1-1
len: 15
v_gene: TRBV9
d_gene: .
CDR3nt: TGTGCCAGCAGTGGAGGGGCGGCGACGTTGGCTGAAGCTTTCTTT
CDR3aa: CASSGGAATLAEAFF

abundance: .
j_gene: TRBJ1-2
len: 13
v_gene: TRBV28
d_gene: .
CDR3nt: TGTGCCAGCAGCCCGGGACACCTTTATGGCTACACCTTC
CDR3aa: CASSPGHLYGYTF

abundance: .
j_gene: TRBJ2-3
len: 16
v_gene: TRBV19
d_gene: .
CDR3nt: TGTGCCAGTAGCTTGAGAGGGTCGACCCTCACAGATACGCAGTATTTT
CDR3aa: CASSLRGSTLTDTQYF

abundance: .
j_gene: TRBJ1-2
len: 14
v_gene: TRBV6-5
d_gene: TRBD1
CDR3nt: TGTGCCAGCACCCTAGGGGGCTCGATCTATGGCTACACCTTC
CDR3aa: CASTLGGSIYGYTF

abundance: .
j_gene: TRBJ2-3
len: 15
v_gene: TRBV9
d_gene: TRBD2
CDR3nt: TGTGCCAGCAGCGCCACTAGCGGAATCACAGATACGCAGTATTTT
CDR3aa: CASSATSGITDTQYF

abundance: .
j_gene: TRBJ2-5
len: 16
v_gene: TRBV18
d_gene: TRBD2
CDR3nt: TGTGCCAGCTCACCGGGTCGGGGGGGCATCAAAGAGACCCAGTACTTC
CDR3aa: CASSPGRGGIKETQYF

abundance: few
j_gene: TRBJ2-3
len: 13
v_gene: TRBV18
d_gene: .
CDR3nt: TGTGCCAGCTCACTTCGGACTACAGATACGCAGTATTTT
CDR3aa: CASSLRTTDTQYF

abundance: .
j_gene: TRBJ2-5
len: 15
v_gene: TRBV21-1
d_gene: .
CDR3nt: TGTGCCAGCAGCTCATGGACAGAGACCCAAGAGACCCAGTACTTC
CDR3aa: CASSSWTETQETQYF

abundance: .
j_gene: TRBJ2-1
len: 16
v_gene: TRBV5-1
d_gene: TRBD1
CDR3nt: TGCGCCAGCAGCCCGAAGGACAGGTCGTCCTACAATGAGCAGTTCTTC
CDR3aa: CASSPKDRSSYNEQFF

abundance: .
j_gene: TRBJ2-3
len: 15
v_gene: TRBV13
d_gene: .
CDR3nt: TGTGCCAGCAGCTTAGCAACGGGGAGCCGAGATACGCAGTATTTT
CDR3aa: CASSLATGSRDTQYF

abundance: .
j_gene: TRBJ2-4
len: 17
v_gene: TRBV30
d_gene: TRBD2
CDR3nt: TGTGCCTGGAGTCCTCTAGCGGGAGGGCTGGCCAAAAACATTCAGTACTTC
CDR3aa: CAWSPLAGGLAKNIQYF

abundance: .
j_gene: TRBJ2-7
len: 15
v_gene: TRBV9
d_gene: TRBD2
CDR3nt: TGTGCCAGCAGCGGAGGGACTAGCGGCCTCTACGAGCAGTACTTC
CDR3aa: CASSGGTSGLYEQYF

abundance: .
j_gene: TRBJ1-2
len: 13
v_gene: TRBV12-5
d_gene: .
CDR3nt: TGTGCTAGTGGTTTGGGACAGGAGAATGGCTACACCTTC
CDR3aa: CASGLGQENGYTF

abundance: .
j_gene: TRBJ2-2
len: 12
v_gene: TRBV7-2
d_gene: .
CDR3nt: TGTGCCAGCAGCTTAGCCTCCGGGGAGCTGTTTTTT
CDR3aa: CASSLASGELFF